The TCR beta chain described here comes from a study of shared clonotypes between healthy human individuals. General study results and limits: Researchers sampled blood only, noting tissue repertoires likely differ. It was anticipated that sequencing depth would influence how many clonotypes donors shared.

Researchers drew on roughly 82 million PBMCs for genomic DNA from unsorted samples. Per the germline V gene, CDR1 is SGHTA and CDR2 is FQGNSA. CDR3 length: 13 amino acids. The V gene lost 5 bases and the J gene lost 3 bases, with 8 bases spanning the gap. For this clone: The antigen remains unidentified.

Every immunoSEQ plate was one replicate of a subset's evenly spread DNA. Sequenced by immunoSEQ multiplex PCR; TCRdb stores in-frame clones only, minus some. The repertoire has around 450,000 clones, around 75% of them found once; the top ten carry 13%. The rearrangement uses TRBV7-2 and TRBJ1-5; D not certain. The receptor comes from a woman aged 40 to 55 in good health. Some clones in this sample may be carry-over from other donors' samples. The sequencing sample was made of PBMCs. CDR3 nucleotide sequence: TGTGCCAGCAGCCCTAATACCAATCAGCCCCAGCATTTT. Its translation: CASSPNTNQPQHF.